Each of the 16 T cell receptor beta chains below was sequenced from the same sample in a study of shared clonotypes between healthy human individuals. Some clones are missing from TCRdb's copy, which holds only in-frame ones; the method was immunoSEQ multiplex PCR. The sample contains about 2.3 million clones, 92% of which appear only once. Material: naive CD4+ T cells from PBMCs. The sample's subset: CD45RA+ positively selected. The receptors here all came from a man younger than 30 in good health. Some clones in this sample may be carry-over from other donors' samples.

The chain couples TRBV7-8 to TRBJ2-5; no firm D call. There are 14 residues in the CDR3. The germline V and J ends were trimmed by 1 base and 3 bases, with 9 bases remaining between them. Germline assignment: CDR1 SGHVS and CDR2 FQNEAQ. The CDR3 nucleotides read TGTGCCAGCAGCTTAGGTACCTCGGAAGAGACCCAGTACTTC. This codes for CASSLGTSEETQYF.

The chain combines TRBV18 with TRBJ2-3; 13 bases fit TRBD2. CDR1 KGHSH and CDR2 LQKENI come from the germline V gene. The V segment lost 4 bases and the J segment 6 bases; nucleotides outside the gene matches: 10. The CDR3 totals 17 residues. The CDR3: CASSLTGLAGEGDTQYF. CDR3 nucleotides: TGTGCCAGCTCACTGACCGGACTAGCGGGAGAGGGTGATACGCAGTATTTT.

This chain links TRBV15 with TRBJ1-5; 7 nucleotides align to TRBD1. This CDR3 spans 13 amino acids. Germline V CDR1 and CDR2: LNHNV, YYDKDF (reference sequence). J lost 7 bases, V lost 5 bases, and 5 bases had no gene match. CDR3 nucleotides: TGTGCCACCAGCCAGGGGGTTGGACAGCCCCAGCATTTT. Encoded protein: CATSQGVGQPQHF.

The chain uses TRBV5-1 and TRBJ2-1; 7 positions agree with TRBD2. The CDR3 is 14 amino acids. V trimming: 4 bases; J trimming: 9 bases; junction bases outside the gene matches: 10. CDR1 and CDR2 from the germline V gene are SGHRS and YFSETQ. The CDR3 loop reads CASSPGTTWAEQFF. The CDR3 DNA reads as TGCGCCAGCAGCCCGGGGACTACCTGGGCTGAGCAGTTCTTC.

The genes are TRBV5-1 and TRBJ2-3; a possible D gene is TRBD2 (6 bases). V was shortened by 0 bases and J by 2 bases, with 16 bases between the two germline ends. This CDR3 has 17 amino acids. Germline CDR1 SGHRS, CDR2 YFSETQ. The DNA of the CDR3 is TGCGCCAGCAGCTTGGCATTGCTAGCGACAGCCACAGATACGCAGTATTTT. It translates to CASSLALLATATDTQYF.

The chain couples TRBV9 to TRBJ2-1, with D unresolved. CDR1 is SGDLS and CDR2 is YYNGEE in the germline V gene. This CDR3 spans 16 amino acids. Trimming shortened V by 0 bases and J by 0 bases, and 10 bases separated the two germline ends. CDR3: CASSVVGSSSYNEQFF. CDR3 nucleotides: TGTGCCAGCAGCGTAGTCGGATCTAGCTCCTACAATGAGCAGTTCTTC.

This clone occurred a few times. The chain recombines TRBV5-1 with TRBJ1-1; D call uncertain. In germline, CDR1 is SGHRS, CDR2 YFSETQ. V lost 2 bases to trimming and J lost 1 base, with 12 bases between them. The CDR3 length is 15 residues. The CDR3 sequence: CASSLGSGRNTEAFF. For the CDR3, the DNA is TGCGCCAGCAGCTTAGGGTCTGGGAGGAACACTGAAGCTTTCTTT.

The genes are TRBV5-1 and TRBJ1-3; D is unresolved. The length of the CDR3 is 17 residues. Germline V lookup: CDR1 SGHRS, CDR2 YFSETQ. V shed 1 base and J shed 1 base, with 15 bases lying between them. CDR3 sequence (DNA): TGCGCCAGCAGCTTGAATGGGCAGAGCTCATCTGGAAACACCATATATTTT. Translation gives CASSLNGQSSSGNTIYF.

The chain links TRBV15 to TRBJ1-1; D is undetermined. The CDR3 spans 14 residues. The V end lost 0 bases, the J end lost 4 bases, and 9 bases lay between the germline ends. Germline lookup yields CDR1 LNHNV and CDR2 YYDKDF (reference sequence). As DNA, the CDR3 is TGTGCCACCAGCAGAGATCGACCGGGCACTGAAGCTTTCTTT. This gives the protein CATSRDRPGTEAFF.

The chain employs TRBV25-1 and TRBJ2-6; weak D call: TRBD2 (6 bases). V lost 6 bases to trimming and J lost 2 bases, with 11 bases between them. CDR3 size: 15 residues. Germline V gene data show CDR1 as MGHDK and CDR2 as SYGVNS. The CDR3, as DNA: TGTGCCAGCAGCTTGGCGGGGCCTGGGGCCAACGTCCTGACTTTC. Its translation: CASSLAGPGANVLTF.

This chain links TRBV5-4 with TRBJ2-1, with 14 bases identical to TRBD2. Trimming removed 2 bases from V and 1 base from J; junction bases left unmatched: 2. In germline, CDR1 is SGHNT, CDR2 YYREEE (reference sequence). The CDR3 runs 17 residues. CDR3 DNA sequence: TGTGCCAGCAGCTTCGGACTAGCGGGAGGTTCCTACAATGAGCAGTTCTTC. Translated, it gives CASSFGLAGGSYNEQFF.

The rearrangement joins TRBV29-1 to TRBJ1-2, with unresolved D. The CDR3 runs to 11 residues. V lost 6 bases and J lost 7, with 12 bases in between. Per germline, CDR1 SQVTM and CDR2 ANQGSEA. The CDR3 DNA follows: TGCAGCGTATCAGTAGTAAGTGGCTACACCTTC. Translating it yields CSVSVVSGYTF.

This chain uses TRBV28 with TRBJ2-7; D perhaps matches TRBD1 (5 bases). This CDR3 comprises 14 residues. The germline V gene encodes CDR1 MDHEN and CDR2 SYDVKM. V lost 8 bases, J lost 1 base, and 15 bases lay in between. CDR3 coding DNA: TGTGCCAGCTCCAGGACAACCGATTCCTACGAGCAGTACTTC. Amino acids: CASSRTTDSYEQYF.

The rearrangement uses TRBV7-2 and TRBJ2-7; unclear D gene. This CDR3 has 15 residues. Trimming stripped 5 bases from V and 0 bases from J, with 14 bases between. The V gene's germline CDR1 is SGHTA and CDR2 FQGNSA. CDR3 in DNA: TGTGCCAGCAGCCTCCTGGGCCCAAGCTCCTACGAGCAGTACTTC. Translated, it gives CASSLLGPSSYEQYF. Drawing the rest from reference TRBV7-2 and TRBJ2-7, the complete variable domain is GAGVSQSPSNKVTEKGKDVELRCDPISGHTALYWYRQSLGQGLEFLIYFQGNSAPDKSGLPSDRFSAERTGGSVSTLTIQRTQQEDSAVYLCASSLLGPSSYEQYFGPGTRLTVT.

This clone has only one observation. Other DNA sequences from this sample encode an identical CDR3 as well. This chain joins TRBV6-5 and TRBJ2-7; 7 bases align to TRBD2. The CDR3 contains 16 residues. Trimming took 0 bases from V and 0 from J; bases not matched to a gene: 5. The V gene's germline CDR1 is MNHEY and CDR2 SVGAGI. The CDR3 reads CASSYSLASGSYEQYF. CDR3 DNA sequence: TGTGCCAGCAGTTACTCCCTGGCTAGCGGCTCCTACGAGCAGTACTTC.

The chain joins TRBV28 to TRBJ1-5; a weak D match, TRBD1 (6 bases). Germline values: CDR1 MDHEN, CDR2 SYDVKM. Trimming took off 3 bases at V and 3 bases at J, with 21 bases between the two ends. The CDR3 covers 18 residues. CDR3 amino acids: CASSFINSWGLDNQPQHF. The CDR3 region has the DNA TGTGCCAGCAGTTTTATAAATTCTTGGGGGCTAGACAATCAGCCCCAGCATTTT. Supplemented by reference TRBV28 and TRBJ1-5, the full variable domain reads DVKVTQSSRYLVKRTGEKVFLECVQDMDHENMFWYRQDPGLGLRLIYFSYDVKMKEKGDIPEGYSVSREKKERFSLILESASTNQTSMYLCASSFINSWGLDNQPQHFGDGTRLSIL.